This is a list of T cell receptor beta chains from one sample in a study of T cell changes during pregnancy in multiple sclerosis. TCRdb keeps only in-frame clones here, not all; method: immunoSEQ multiplex PCR. The sample shows 30,000 to 40,000 clones, over 90% of them seen only once. Sequenced here: CD4+ T cells from peripheral blood mononuclear cells, sampled in the second trimester of pregnancy. The source of these receptors is a female donor with multiple sclerosis, enrolled in a pregnancy study. Each CDR3 is given with its conserved first and last residue. Fields, in order: J gene, V gene, clone size, D gene, CDR3 protein, CDR3 DNA. D genes are given only for firm matches. Expanded clones are given a class, and other clones once, few, many or no size at all.

j_call: TRBJ2-1
v_call: TRBV7-8
clone_size: .
d_call: TRBD2
cdr3_aa: CASSPHSTSGIYNEQFF
cdr3_nt: TGTGCCAGCAGCCCTCATTCCACTAGCGGGATTTACAATGAGCAGTTCTTC

j_call: TRBJ2-1
v_call: TRBV7-8
clone_size: .
d_call: .
cdr3_aa: CASHPFRGILFF
cdr3_nt: TGTGCCAGCCACCCCTTCAGGGGTATCCTCTTCTTC

j_call: TRBJ1-2
v_call: TRBV4-3
clone_size: .
d_call: .
cdr3_aa: CASSQATGVGGYTF
cdr3_nt: TGCGCCAGCAGCCAAGCTACAGGAGTAGGTGGCTACACCTTC

j_call: TRBJ1-5
v_call: TRBV5-1
clone_size: .
d_call: .
cdr3_aa: CASSLAGVSNQPQHF
cdr3_nt: TGCGCCAGCAGCTTGGCAGGGGTTAGCAATCAGCCCCAGCATTTT

j_call: TRBJ1-4
v_call: TRBV28
clone_size: .
d_call: TRBD1
cdr3_aa: CATKVRWGTATNEKLFF
cdr3_nt: TGTGCCACTAAAGTTCGGTGGGGGACAGCAACTAATGAAAAACTGTTTTTT

j_call: TRBJ2-3
v_call: TRBV7-2
clone_size: .
d_call: TRBD2
cdr3_aa: CASSLGLAGGHGGADTQYF
cdr3_nt: TGTGCCAGCAGCTTAGGGCTAGCGGGGGGGCATGGTGGTGCAGATACGCAGTATTTT

j_call: TRBJ2-1
v_call: TRBV9
clone_size: .
d_call: TRBD2
cdr3_aa: CASSLRLAGAYNEQFF
cdr3_nt: TGTGCCAGCAGCTTGAGACTAGCGGGAGCATACAATGAGCAGTTCTTC

j_call: TRBJ2-3
v_call: TRBV19
clone_size: .
d_call: TRBD2
cdr3_aa: CASSRRLAGASTDTQYF
cdr3_nt: TGTGCCAGTAGTAGACGACTAGCGGGAGCTAGCACAGATACGCAGTATTTT

j_call: TRBJ1-1
v_call: TRBV19
clone_size: .
d_call: .
cdr3_aa: CASTHKGPAEAFF
cdr3_nt: TGTGCCAGTACCCATAAGGGGCCTGCCGAAGCTTTCTTT

j_call: TRBJ2-7
v_call: TRBV30
clone_size: .
d_call: TRBD1
cdr3_aa: CAWSRDRAYEQYF
cdr3_nt: TGTGCCTGGAGTCGAGACAGGGCCTACGAGCAGTACTTC

j_call: TRBJ2-7
v_call: TRBV18
clone_size: once
d_call: .
cdr3_aa: CASSREGSSYEQYF
cdr3_nt: TGTGCCAGCTCACGAGAGGGCAGTTCCTACGAGCAGTACTTC

j_call: TRBJ2-1
v_call: TRBV9
clone_size: once
d_call: TRBD1
cdr3_aa: CASSVSDRGGNEQFF
cdr3_nt: TGTGCCAGCAGCGTGTCGGACAGGGGGGGCAATGAGCAGTTCTTC

j_call: TRBJ2-7
v_call: TRBV18
clone_size: .
d_call: .
cdr3_aa: CASSPLRDEQYF
cdr3_nt: TGTGCCAGCTCACCACTGAGGGATGAGCAGTACTTC

j_call: TRBJ2-7
v_call: TRBV11-1
clone_size: .
d_call: .
cdr3_aa: CASAHGARYEQYF
cdr3_nt: TGTGCCAGCGCCCATGGGGCCAGGTACGAGCAGTACTTC

j_call: TRBJ2-1
v_call: TRBV6-4
clone_size: .
d_call: TRBD2
cdr3_aa: CASSKTAGGGDEQFF
cdr3_nt: TGTGCCAGCAGTAAAACAGCGGGGGGCGGGGATGAGCAGTTCTTC

j_call: TRBJ2-7
v_call: TRBV6-6
clone_size: .
d_call: .
cdr3_aa: CASSLQGSLYEQYF
cdr3_nt: TGTGCCAGCAGCCTACAGGGCTCCCTCTACGAGCAGTACTTC

j_call: TRBJ2-5
v_call: TRBV6-6
clone_size: .
d_call: .
cdr3_aa: CASSDNRETQYF
cdr3_nt: TGTGCCAGCAGTGATAACAGGGAGACCCAGTACTTC

j_call: TRBJ1-2
v_call: TRBV7-8
clone_size: once
d_call: .
cdr3_aa: CASSLLDRFDGYTF
cdr3_nt: TGTGCCAGCAGCTTGTTAGACAGGTTCGATGGCTACACCTTC

j_call: TRBJ1-1
v_call: TRBV7-9
clone_size: .
d_call: .
cdr3_aa: CASSLGEGVGNTEAFF
cdr3_nt: TGTGCCAGCAGCTTAGGGGAGGGGGTAGGGAACACTGAAGCTTTCTTT

j_call: TRBJ2-5
v_call: TRBV27
clone_size: .
d_call: TRBD2
cdr3_aa: CASSPLWTSGFSPQYF
cdr3_nt: TGTGCCAGCAGTCCGCTCTGGACTAGCGGGTTCTCCCCCCAGTACTTC

j_call: TRBJ1-1
v_call: TRBV5-8
clone_size: .
d_call: .
cdr3_aa: CASSLTLNTEAFF
cdr3_nt: TGTGCCAGCAGCTTGACATTGAACACTGAAGCTTTCTTT

j_call: TRBJ1-1
v_call: TRBV6-6
clone_size: .
d_call: .
cdr3_aa: CASSRQGNTEAFF
cdr3_nt: TGTGCCAGCAGTCGTCAGGGGAACACTGAAGCTTTCTTT

j_call: TRBJ2-7
v_call: TRBV7-9
clone_size: .
d_call: .
cdr3_aa: CASSLATNYEQYF
cdr3_nt: TGTGCCAGCAGCTTAGCTACAAACTACGAGCAGTACTTC

j_call: TRBJ2-2
v_call: TRBV4-2
clone_size: .
d_call: TRBD1
cdr3_aa: CASSQPSPAGRDRGRSNTGELFF
cdr3_nt: TGTGCCAGCAGCCAACCTTCCCCCGCGGGTCGGGACAGGGGACGTTCGAACACCGGGGAGCTGTTTTTT

j_call: TRBJ2-5
v_call: TRBV28
clone_size: .
d_call: TRBD2
cdr3_aa: CASTSSGLGRETQYF
cdr3_nt: TGTGCCAGCACATCTTCGGGACTAGGGAGGGAGACCCAGTACTTC

j_call: TRBJ1-5
v_call: TRBV19
clone_size: few
d_call: TRBD1
cdr3_aa: CASSTGQGRNSNQPQHF
cdr3_nt: TGTGCCAGTAGTACAGGACAGGGGAGAAATAGCAATCAGCCCCAGCATTTT

j_call: TRBJ2-1
v_call: TRBV10-3
clone_size: .
d_call: .
cdr3_aa: CAISGAAPGEQFF
cdr3_nt: TGTGCCATCAGTGGAGCGGCGCCGGGTGAGCAGTTCTTC

j_call: TRBJ1-2
v_call: TRBV4-3
clone_size: .
d_call: .
cdr3_aa: CASSQGYRDYGYTF
cdr3_nt: TGCGCCAGCAGCCAAGGCTACAGGGATTATGGCTACACCTTC

j_call: TRBJ2-7
v_call: TRBV2
clone_size: .
d_call: .
cdr3_aa: CASSTYEQYF
cdr3_nt: TGTGCCAGCAGCACCTACGAGCAGTACTTC

j_call: TRBJ2-7
v_call: TRBV2
clone_size: .
d_call: TRBD1
cdr3_aa: CASSEYSGTGAYEQYF
cdr3_nt: TGTGCCAGCAGTGAATATAGTGGGACAGGGGCCTACGAGCAGTACTTC

j_call: TRBJ1-1
v_call: TRBV19
clone_size: .
d_call: .
cdr3_aa: CASSRRVGQNTEAFF
cdr3_nt: TGTGCCAGTAGTCGCAGGGTCGGACAGAACACTGAAGCTTTCTTT

j_call: TRBJ2-7
v_call: TRBV6-5
clone_size: .
d_call: TRBD1
cdr3_aa: CASSYFGGTGLIEQYF
cdr3_nt: TGTGCCAGCAGTTACTTCGGAGGGACAGGGTTAATCGAGCAGTACTTC

j_call: TRBJ1-1
v_call: TRBV5-1
clone_size: .
d_call: .
cdr3_aa: CASSSRGGPEAFF
cdr3_nt: TGCGCCAGCAGCAGCAGGGGAGGGCCTGAAGCTTTCTTT

j_call: TRBJ2-2
v_call: TRBV5-4
clone_size: .
d_call: TRBD2
cdr3_aa: CASTRSGGVNTGELFF
cdr3_nt: TGTGCCAGCACCCGTAGCGGGGGGGTGAACACCGGGGAGCTGTTTTTT

j_call: TRBJ1-2
v_call: TRBV30
clone_size: .
d_call: .
cdr3_aa: CAYQQGFYGYTF
cdr3_nt: TGTGCCTACCAACAGGGCTTCTATGGCTACACCTTC

j_call: TRBJ2-7
v_call: TRBV5-4
clone_size: .
d_call: TRBD2
cdr3_aa: CASSLGSGGTYEQYF
cdr3_nt: TGTGCCAGCAGCTTGGGTAGCGGGGGAACCTACGAGCAGTACTTC

j_call: TRBJ1-2
v_call: TRBV7-9
clone_size: .
d_call: .
cdr3_aa: CASSTRAGGALNYGYTF
cdr3_nt: TGTGCCAGCAGCACTAGGGCCGGGGGGGCTCTTAACTATGGCTACACCTTC

j_call: TRBJ2-7
v_call: TRBV7-2
clone_size: .
d_call: .
cdr3_aa: CASRQALGGREQYF
cdr3_nt: TGTGCCAGCAGACAAGCCTTAGGGGGAAGGGAGCAGTACTTC

j_call: TRBJ1-1
v_call: TRBV15
clone_size: once
d_call: TRBD1
cdr3_aa: CATSAWRGGRWGAFF
cdr3_nt: TGTGCCACCAGCGCCTGGAGAGGGGGCCGCTGGGGAGCTTTCTTT

j_call: TRBJ1-2
v_call: TRBV29-1
clone_size: once
d_call: .
cdr3_aa: CSVEGWGDDYGYTF
cdr3_nt: TGCAGCGTTGAAGGGTGGGGGGACGACTATGGCTACACCTTC

j_call: TRBJ2-3
v_call: TRBV2
clone_size: .
d_call: .
cdr3_aa: CASSESPLIGRSTDTQYF
cdr3_nt: TGTGCCAGCAGTGAAAGCCCCTTGATTGGGAGGAGTACAGATACGCAGTATTTT

j_call: TRBJ2-1
v_call: TRBV30
clone_size: .
d_call: TRBD2
cdr3_aa: CAWSSPLRGSRNEQFF
cdr3_nt: TGTGCCTGGAGCTCCCCCCTACGCGGGAGTAGGAATGAGCAGTTCTTC

j_call: TRBJ2-5
v_call: TRBV18
clone_size: .
d_call: .
cdr3_aa: CASSDQRAKETQYF
cdr3_nt: TGTGCCAGCTCGGACCAGAGGGCGAAAGAGACCCAGTACTTC

j_call: TRBJ1-5
v_call: TRBV28
clone_size: .
d_call: TRBD1
cdr3_aa: CASSLWDRGRRRNQPQHF
cdr3_nt: TGTGCCAGCAGTTTATGGGACAGGGGGAGACGCCGCAATCAGCCCCAGCATTTT

j_call: TRBJ2-1
v_call: TRBV5-1
clone_size: .
d_call: .
cdr3_aa: CASSLAGSSYNEQFF
cdr3_nt: TGCGCCAGCAGCTTGGCGGGAAGCTCCTACAATGAGCAGTTCTTC

j_call: TRBJ1-2
v_call: TRBV6-6
clone_size: .
d_call: .
cdr3_aa: CASSQDQDYGYTF
cdr3_nt: TGTGCCAGCAGTCAAGATCAGGACTATGGCTACACCTTC

j_call: TRBJ2-2
v_call: TRBV4-2
clone_size: .
d_call: TRBD2
cdr3_aa: CASSQVGIAGGAGELFF
cdr3_nt: TGTGCCAGCAGCCAAGTGGGAATAGCGGGCGGTGCCGGGGAGCTGTTTTTT

j_call: TRBJ2-3
v_call: TRBV7-2
clone_size: once
d_call: TRBD2
cdr3_aa: CASSLGPSGGGQDTQYF
cdr3_nt: TGTGCCAGCAGCTTAGGCCCTAGCGGGGGGGGACAAGATACGCAGTATTTT

j_call: TRBJ2-1
v_call: TRBV19
clone_size: .
d_call: TRBD2
cdr3_aa: CASSIHSSGINEQFF
cdr3_nt: TGTGCCAGTAGTATACACTCTAGCGGGATTAATGAGCAGTTCTTC

j_call: TRBJ1-2
v_call: TRBV9
clone_size: once
d_call: TRBD1
cdr3_aa: CASSVRQGGMGYTF
cdr3_nt: TGTGCCAGCAGCGTCAGACAGGGTGGGATGGGCTACACCTTC

j_call: TRBJ2-1
v_call: TRBV5-1
clone_size: .
d_call: TRBD2
cdr3_aa: CASSLAWTSGGYNEQFF
cdr3_nt: TGCGCCAGCAGCTTGGCCTGGACTAGCGGGGGATACAATGAGCAGTTCTTC

j_call: TRBJ2-7
v_call: TRBV7-3
clone_size: .
d_call: .
cdr3_aa: CASSPDSGLEQYF
cdr3_nt: TGTGCCAGCAGTCCGGACAGTGGCCTAGAGCAGTACTTC

j_call: TRBJ2-6
v_call: TRBV5-1
clone_size: .
d_call: TRBD1
cdr3_aa: CASSAGQGSPGANVLTF
cdr3_nt: TGCGCCAGCAGCGCCGGACAGGGGTCCCCTGGGGCCAACGTCCTGACTTTC